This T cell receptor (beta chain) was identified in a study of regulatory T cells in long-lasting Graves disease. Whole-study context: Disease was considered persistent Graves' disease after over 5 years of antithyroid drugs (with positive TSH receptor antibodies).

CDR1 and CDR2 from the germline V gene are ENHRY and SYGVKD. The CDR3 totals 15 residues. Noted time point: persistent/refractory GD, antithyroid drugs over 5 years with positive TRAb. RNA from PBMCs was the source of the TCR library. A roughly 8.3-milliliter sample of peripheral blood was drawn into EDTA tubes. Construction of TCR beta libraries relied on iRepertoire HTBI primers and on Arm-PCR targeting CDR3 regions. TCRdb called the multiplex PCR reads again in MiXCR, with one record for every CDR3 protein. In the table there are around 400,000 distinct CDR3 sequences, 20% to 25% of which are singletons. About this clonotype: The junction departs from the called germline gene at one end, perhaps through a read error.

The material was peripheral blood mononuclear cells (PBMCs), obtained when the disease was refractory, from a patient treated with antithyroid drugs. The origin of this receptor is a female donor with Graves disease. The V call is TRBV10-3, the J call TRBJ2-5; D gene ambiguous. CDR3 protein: CAISALDKIQEAQYF. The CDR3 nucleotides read TGTGCCATCAGCGCCCTAGACAAGATCCAAGAGGCCCAGTACTTC.